This record concerns one TCR beta chain sequence. TCRdb re-called the RACE reads through MiXCR, storing one row per CDR3 protein. Of tens of thousands of distinct CDR3 sequences listed, approximately 10% were seen once; the top ten hold roughly 2.3%. Time point noted: patch test 2, 6 weeks after DPC sensitization. Specified treatment: therapeutic diphenylcyclopropenone sensitization with weekly scalp DPC. These data are taken from a study of human T cells and chemical hapten exposure. J gave up 4 bases and V 0 bases, and 3 bases lay outside the gene matches. The CDR3 sequence is 14 residues long. CDR1 and CDR2 (germline): SGDLS, YYNGEE.

The material sequenced was whole blood, taken in connection with sensitization to the hapten diphenylcyclopropenone (DPC). The chain joins TRBV9 to TRBJ2-5, with TRBD2 matching 7 bases. This TCR was recovered from a man in his forties with alopecia areata. Some clones in this sample may be carry-over from other donors' samples. The CDR3 loop reads CASSVDPSGETQYF. The CDR3 coding sequence is TGTGCCAGCAGCGTAGATCCTAGCGGAGAGACCCAGTACTTC. The full variable domain, rest sourced from reference TRBV9 and TRBJ2-5, is DSGVTQTPKHLITATGQRVTLRCSPRSGDLSVYWYQQSLDQGLQFLIQYYNGEERAKGNILERFSAQQFPDLHSELNLSSLELGDSALYFCASSVDPSGETQYFGPGTRLLVL.